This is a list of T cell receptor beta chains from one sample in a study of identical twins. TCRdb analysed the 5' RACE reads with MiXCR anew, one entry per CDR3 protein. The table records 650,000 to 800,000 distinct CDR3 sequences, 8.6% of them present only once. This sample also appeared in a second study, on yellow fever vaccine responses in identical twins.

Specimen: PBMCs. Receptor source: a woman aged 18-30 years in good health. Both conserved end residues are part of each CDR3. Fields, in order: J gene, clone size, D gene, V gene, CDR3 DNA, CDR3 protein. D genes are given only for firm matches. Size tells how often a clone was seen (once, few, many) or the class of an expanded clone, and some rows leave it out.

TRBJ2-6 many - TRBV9 TGTGCCAGCAGCCCCGCGGGCTCTGGGGCCAACGTCCTGACTTTC CASSPAGSGANVLTF
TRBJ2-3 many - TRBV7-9 TGTGCCAGCAGCTTAGCGGGATCCAGCACAGATACGCAGTATTTT CASSLAGSSTDTQYF
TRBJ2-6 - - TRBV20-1 TGCAGTGCTAGAGATGGGCGGAGGCTCTCTGGGGCCAACGTCCTGACTTTC CSARDGRRLSGANVLTF
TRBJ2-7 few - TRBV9 TGTGCCAGCAGCTCCCACAGGGGAGGTAAGAACGAGCAGTACTTC CASSSHRGGKNEQYF
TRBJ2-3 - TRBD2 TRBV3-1 TGTGCCAGCAGCCTCCGGACTAGCGGCGGGGCAACAGATACGCAGTATTTT CASSLRTSGGATDTQYF
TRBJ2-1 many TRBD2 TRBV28 TGTGCCAGCAGTTTGCCTTTAGATTGGACTAGCGGAAGCTCCTACAATGAGCAGTTCTTC CASSLPLDWTSGSSYNEQFF
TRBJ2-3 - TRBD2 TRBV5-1 TGCGCCAGCAGCTTGGCCCCACTTGGGACTAGCGGTAGCACAGATACGCAGTATTTT CASSLAPLGTSGSTDTQYF
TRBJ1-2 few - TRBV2 TGTGCCAGTTCACCGGCCATCACAGGAGGACGCGGCTACACCTTC CASSPAITGGRGYTF
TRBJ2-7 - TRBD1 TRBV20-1 TGCAGTGCTTCCAAGCGAGGGGGCTCTTTCGGCGAGCAGTACTTC CSASKRGGSFGEQYF
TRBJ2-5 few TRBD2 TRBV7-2 TGTGCCAGCAGCCAGGGACTAGCGGGAGCGGGGACCCAGTACTTC CASSQGLAGAGTQYF
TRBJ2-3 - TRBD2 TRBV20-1 TGCAGTACAATAGCGGGGGAAAACACAGATACGCAGTATTTT CSTIAGENTDTQYF
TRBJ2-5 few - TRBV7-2 TGTGCCAGCAGCTTAGTGGCGGGGTGGGAGACCCAGTACTTC CASSLVAGWETQYF
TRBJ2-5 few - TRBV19 TGTGCCAGTAGTAAGAGCCTAGTTGAAGAGACCCAGTACTTC CASSKSLVEETQYF
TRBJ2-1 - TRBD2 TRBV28 TGTGCCAGCAGTTTCGGGGGGGCCTCATACAAAGAGCAGTTCTTC CASSFGGASYKEQFF
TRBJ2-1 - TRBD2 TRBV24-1 TGTGCCACCACTGGGAGGGCTGCGGGAGCTGTCTATGAGCAGTTCTTC CATTGRAAGAVYEQFF
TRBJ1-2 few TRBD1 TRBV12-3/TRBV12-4 TGTGCCAGCAGCGACGGACAGGGCGGCCACTATGGCTACACCTTC CASSDGQGGHYGYTF
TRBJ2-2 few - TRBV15 TGTGCCACCAGCCCCGAACGAGAGACAGTTTGGGAGCTGTTTTTT CATSPERETVWELFF
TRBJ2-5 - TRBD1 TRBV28 TGTGCCAGCAGTTACGGCCCCAGGGGGCGCGGGCAAGAGACCCAGTACTTC CASSYGPRGRGQETQYF
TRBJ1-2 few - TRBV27 TGTGCCAGCAGTCCGGACACCATACGAGGCTATGGCTACACCTTC CASSPDTIRGYGYTF
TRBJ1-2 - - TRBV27 TGTGCCAGCAGTTTTATTCGAAGTGGAGGAGGCTTCTATGGCTACACCTTC CASSFIRSGGGFYGYTF
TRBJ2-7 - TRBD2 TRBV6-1 TGTGCCAGCACCCATGGAGCGGGGGGGTCCTACGAGCAGTACTTC CASTHGAGGSYEQYF
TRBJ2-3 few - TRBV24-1 TGTGCCACCAGTGATTTACCCGGACGCACAGATACGCAGTATTTT CATSDLPGRTDTQYF
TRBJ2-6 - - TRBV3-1 TGTGCCAGCAGCCAAGGAGCGAACTCTGGGGCCAACGTCCTGACTTTC CASSQGANSGANVLTF
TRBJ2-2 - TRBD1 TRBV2 TGTGCCAGCCTTATGAATCCGGGACAGGGGAACACCGGGGAGCTGTTTTTT CASLMNPGQGNTGELFF
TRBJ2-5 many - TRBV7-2 TGTGCCAGCAGCTTAGCGAATAGACAAGAGACCCAGTACTTC CASSLANRQETQYF
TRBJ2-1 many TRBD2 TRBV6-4 TGTGCCAGCAGTGACGAGGGTAGCGGGGGGTTTGAGCAGTTCTTC CASSDEGSGGFEQFF